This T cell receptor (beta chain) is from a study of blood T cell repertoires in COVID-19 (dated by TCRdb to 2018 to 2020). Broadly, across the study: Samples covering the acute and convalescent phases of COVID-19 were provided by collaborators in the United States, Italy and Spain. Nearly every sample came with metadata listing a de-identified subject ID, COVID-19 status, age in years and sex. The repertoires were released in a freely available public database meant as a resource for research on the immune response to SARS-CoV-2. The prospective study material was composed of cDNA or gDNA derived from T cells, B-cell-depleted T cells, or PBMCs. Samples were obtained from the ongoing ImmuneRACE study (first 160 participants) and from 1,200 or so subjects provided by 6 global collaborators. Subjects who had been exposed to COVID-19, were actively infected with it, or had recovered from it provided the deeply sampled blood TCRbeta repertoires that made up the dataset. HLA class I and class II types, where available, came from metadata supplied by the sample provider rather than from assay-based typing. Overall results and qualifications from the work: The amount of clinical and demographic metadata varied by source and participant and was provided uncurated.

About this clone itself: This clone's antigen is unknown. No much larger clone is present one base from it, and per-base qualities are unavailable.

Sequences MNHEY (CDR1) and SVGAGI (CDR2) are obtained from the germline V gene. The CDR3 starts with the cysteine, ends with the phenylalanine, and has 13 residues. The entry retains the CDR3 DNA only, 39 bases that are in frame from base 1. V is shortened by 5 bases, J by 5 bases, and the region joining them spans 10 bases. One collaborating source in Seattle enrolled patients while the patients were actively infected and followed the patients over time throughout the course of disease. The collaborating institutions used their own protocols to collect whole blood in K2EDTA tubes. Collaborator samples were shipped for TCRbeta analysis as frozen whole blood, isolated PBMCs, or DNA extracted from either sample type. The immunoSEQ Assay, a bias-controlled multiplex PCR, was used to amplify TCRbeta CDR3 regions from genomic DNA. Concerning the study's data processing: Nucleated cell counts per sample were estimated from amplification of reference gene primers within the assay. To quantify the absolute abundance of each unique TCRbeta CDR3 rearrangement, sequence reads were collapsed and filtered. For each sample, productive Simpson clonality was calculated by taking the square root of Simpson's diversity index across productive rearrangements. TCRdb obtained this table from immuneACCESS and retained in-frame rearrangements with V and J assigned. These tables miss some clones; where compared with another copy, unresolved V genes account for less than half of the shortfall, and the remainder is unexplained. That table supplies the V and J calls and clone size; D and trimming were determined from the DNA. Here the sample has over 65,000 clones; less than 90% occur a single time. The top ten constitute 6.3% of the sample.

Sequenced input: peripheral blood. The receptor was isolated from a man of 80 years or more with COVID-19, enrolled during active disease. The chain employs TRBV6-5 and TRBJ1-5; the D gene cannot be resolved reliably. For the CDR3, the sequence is CASSIWGDQPQHF. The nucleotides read TGTGCCAGCAGTATATGGGGAGATCAGCCCCAGCATTTT.